These T cell receptor beta chains were read from a single sample in a study of cytomegalovirus exposure and HLA in healthy donors. Using immunoSEQ multiplex PCR, the repertoire was profiled, and TCRdb retains in-frame clones only, with some absent. The profile shows around 36,000 clones, roughly 76% of them singletons. Sequencing used PBMCs. These receptors were obtained from a woman aged 40 to 50 in good health and CMV-seronegative. The CDR3 runs from the conserved cysteine through the conserved F or W. Each record gives: J gene, V gene, D gene, clone size, CDR3 DNA, CDR3 protein. A D gene is named only where the DNA matches it firmly. The size entry is marked missing in some rows and otherwise reads once, few, many or a size class.

>TRBJ2-1|TRBV7-8|TRBD2|.
TGTGCCAGCAGCTTCGGGGCTAGCGGGGGTGGAGGTGAGCAGTTCTTC
CASSFGASGGGGEQFF
>TRBJ1-1|TRBV7-2|.|.
TGTGCCAGCAGCTTAGTAGGACTCCGGGGGAACACTGAAGCTTTCTTT
CASSLVGLRGNTEAFF
>TRBJ1-5|TRBV7-9|TRBD1|.
TGTGCCAGCAGCTTAGAGAGACAGGGACGAAATCAGCCCCAGCATTTT
CASSLERQGRNQPQHF
>TRBJ1-2|TRBV25-1|.|.
TGTGCCAGCAGTGACGCCAACAGGTTCTATGGCTACACCTTC
CASSDANRFYGYTF
>TRBJ1-5|TRBV9|.|.
TGTGCCAGCAGCGTATTGGAGAGCAATCAGCCCCAGCATTTT
CASSVLESNQPQHF
>TRBJ1-6|TRBV6-5|.|.
TGTGCCAGCAGGGAGTCCAAAATGTATAATTCACCCCTCCACTTT
CASRESKMYNSPLHF
>TRBJ1-6|TRBV7-2|.|few
TGTGCCAGCAGCCAACAGAATTCACCCCTCCACTTT
CASSQQNSPLHF
>TRBJ2-5|TRBV18|TRBD1|.
TGTGCCAGCTCACCATCGGGACAGGTAGAGACCCAGTACTTC
CASSPSGQVETQYF
>TRBJ2-5|TRBV29-1|TRBD1|.
TGCAGCGCCCTGGGGACAGACCAAGAGACCCAGTACTTC
CSALGTDQETQYF
>TRBJ1-1|TRBV18|.|once
TGTGCCAGCTCAGCAGAAATGAACACTGAAGCTTTCTTT
CASSAEMNTEAFF
>TRBJ1-5|TRBV6-6|.|.
TGTGCCAGCAGTTACAACAGGGTCGGGCAGCCCCAGCATTTT
CASSYNRVGQPQHF
>TRBJ1-1|TRBV28|TRBD1|.
TGTGCCAGCAGTTCCTACGGGACAGGGCTGAACACTGAAGCTTTCTTT
CASSSYGTGLNTEAFF
>TRBJ2-3|TRBV29-1|TRBD2|once
TGCAGCGTAGGCATATCGGGGGGGCCAGATACGCAGTATTTT
CSVGISGGPDTQYF
>TRBJ1-2|TRBV6-5|TRBD1|.
TGTGCCAGCAGTCAGACAGGGGGCTATGGCTACACCTTC
CASSQTGGYGYTF
>TRBJ2-5|TRBV6-1|.|.
TGTGCCAGCAGTGAAGACTACCAAGAGACCCAGTACTTC
CASSEDYQETQYF
>TRBJ1-3|TRBV29-1|.|.
TGCAGCGTTGAAACAGACGGAAACACCATATATTTT
CSVETDGNTIYF
>TRBJ1-6|TRBV9|.|.
TGTGCCAGCAGCGCCGGGAATTCACCCCTCCACTTT
CASSAGNSPLHF
>TRBJ1-4|TRBV29-1|TRBD1|few
TGCAGCGCCACAGGGGTTGAAAAACTGTTTTTT
CSATGVEKLFF
>TRBJ1-5|TRBV28|TRBD1|.
TGTGCCAGCACGATAAGACAGGGCTCTGGGGGAATTAGCAATCAGCCCCAGCATTTT
CASTIRQGSGGISNQPQHF
>TRBJ1-5|TRBV4-1|.|.
TGCGCCAGCAGCCAATTGGGGCTCTCTCAGCCCCAGCATTTT
CASSQLGLSQPQHF
>TRBJ2-3|TRBV5-1|.|once
TGCGCCAGCAGCTTGGGACAGGACACAGATACGCAGTATTTT
CASSLGQDTDTQYF
>TRBJ1-5|TRBV28|TRBD1|.
TGTGCCAGCAGTACAGGGGGCCGGCAGCCCCAGCATTTT
CASSTGGRQPQHF
>TRBJ1-2|TRBV5-6|.|.
TGTGCCAGCAGCTTGGTATGGGGAGACCCTGGCTACACCTTC
CASSLVWGDPGYTF
>TRBJ1-4|TRBV2|.|.
TGTGCCAGCAGTGTGCAGGGGACTAATGAAAAACTGTTTTTT
CASSVQGTNEKLFF
>TRBJ2-7|TRBV18|.|.
TGTGCCAGCTCACCAACCCTCGGAGGGGACGAGCAGTACTTC
CASSPTLGGDEQYF
>TRBJ1-1|TRBV29-1|.|.
TGCAGCGCCACGGGGGATGCCACTGAAGCTTTCTTT
CSATGDATEAFF
>TRBJ2-6|TRBV2|.|.
TGTGCCAGCGACACACCTGGGGCCAACGTCCTGACTTTC
CASDTPGANVLTF